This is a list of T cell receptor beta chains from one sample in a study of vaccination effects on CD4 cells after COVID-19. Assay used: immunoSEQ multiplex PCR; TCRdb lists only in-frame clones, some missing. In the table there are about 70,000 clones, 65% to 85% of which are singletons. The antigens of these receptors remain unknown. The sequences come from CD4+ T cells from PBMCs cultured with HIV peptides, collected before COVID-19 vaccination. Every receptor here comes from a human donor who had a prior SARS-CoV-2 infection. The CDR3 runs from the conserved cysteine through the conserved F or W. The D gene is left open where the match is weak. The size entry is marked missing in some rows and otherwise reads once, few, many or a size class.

DNA: TGTGCCAGCTCACCACAAGGACAGGGGTCCTACGAGCAGTACTTC
CDR3: CASSPQGQGSYEQYF
V: TRBV18
D: TRBD1
J: TRBJ2-7
size: -

DNA: TGCGCCAGCAGCTTGTCCCGGGACAGGGTGAAAGGCTACACCTTC
CDR3: CASSLSRDRVKGYTF
V: TRBV5-1
D: TRBD1
J: TRBJ1-2
size: -

DNA: TGTGCCACCAGCAGAGACGCCGAGGCGGGGGAGCAGTTCTTC
CDR3: CATSRDAEAGEQFF
V: TRBV15
D: -
J: TRBJ2-1
size: -

DNA: TGTGCCAGCAGCGATCTGGGCTCTGGGGCCAACGTCCTGACTTTC
CDR3: CASSDLGSGANVLTF
V: TRBV9
D: -
J: TRBJ2-6
size: -

DNA: TGTGCCAGCTCACCTGGGGACGGAGCCTACGAGCAGTACTTC
CDR3: CASSPGDGAYEQYF
V: TRBV18
D: -
J: TRBJ2-7
size: -

DNA: TGCGCCAGCAGCCAAGGGGCTAATCCCTTCACAGATACGCAGTATTTT
CDR3: CASSQGANPFTDTQYF
V: TRBV4-3
D: -
J: TRBJ2-3
size: -

DNA: TGTGCCAGCTCACCAAACGAGGACTATAATTCACCCCTCCACTTT
CDR3: CASSPNEDYNSPLHF
V: TRBV18
D: -
J: TRBJ1-6
size: -

DNA: TGTGCCAGTAGAATTTCAGGGGTTGGCTATGGCTACACCTTC
CDR3: CASRISGVGYGYTF
V: TRBV19
D: -
J: TRBJ1-2
size: -

DNA: TGTGCCAGCAGCTTACCGGACAACCAAGAGACCCAGTACTTC
CDR3: CASSLPDNQETQYF
V: TRBV7-2
D: -
J: TRBJ2-5
size: few

DNA: TGTGCCAGCAGCGAACAGCCAGGGGGGATCGATGGCTACACCTTC
CDR3: CASSEQPGGIDGYTF
V: TRBV2
D: TRBD1
J: TRBJ1-2
size: -

DNA: TGTGCCAGTAGTGCGGGGACAGGAGGGGCTGAGACCCAGTACTTC
CDR3: CASSAGTGGAETQYF
V: TRBV19
D: TRBD1
J: TRBJ2-5
size: few

DNA: TGTGCCAGCAGCCAAGATGGAAATTCAGGGTCCTACGAGCAGTACTTC
CDR3: CASSQDGNSGSYEQYF
V: TRBV4-2
D: -
J: TRBJ2-7
size: -

DNA: TGTGCCAGCAGCTCGATTGCGGGGGGAGACACCGGGGAGCTGTTTTTT
CDR3: CASSSIAGGDTGELFF
V: TRBV5-4
D: TRBD2
J: TRBJ2-2
size: -

DNA: TGTGCCAGCAGCTCCCAGATGAACACTGAAGCTTTCTTT
CDR3: CASSSQMNTEAFF
V: TRBV7-8
D: -
J: TRBJ1-1
size: -

DNA: TGTGCCAGCAGTCTCGTAGGGACACCTCAAAATTCACCCCTCCACTTT
CDR3: CASSLVGTPQNSPLHF
V: TRBV4-2
D: -
J: TRBJ1-6
size: few

DNA: TGTGCCAGCAGCTTGCTTGGGACTCGTCTAGCCAAAAACATTCAGTACTTC
CDR3: CASSLLGTRLAKNIQYF
V: TRBV5-4
D: -
J: TRBJ2-4
size: -

DNA: TGTGCCAGCAGCCGCACGGACTATGGCTACACCTTC
CDR3: CASSRTDYGYTF
V: TRBV7-9
D: -
J: TRBJ1-2
size: -

DNA: TGTGCCAGCAGCCAAAGGACAGGGGTCGGCTATGGCTACACCTTC
CDR3: CASSQRTGVGYGYTF
V: TRBV3-1/TRBV3-2
D: TRBD1
J: TRBJ1-2
size: -

DNA: TGTGCCAGCTCACCACGGGCAGAAACCTACGAGCAGTACTTC
CDR3: CASSPRAETYEQYF
V: TRBV18
D: -
J: TRBJ2-7
size: -

DNA: TGTGCCAGTAGTATCCAATCCGGGACAGGTCGCTCACCCCTCCACTTT
CDR3: CASSIQSGTGRSPLHF
V: TRBV19
D: TRBD1
J: TRBJ1-6
size: -

DNA: TGTGCCAGCAGCCAAGGATATAGGACCGCTCGATTCGGTGGCTACACCTTC
CDR3: CASSQGYRTARFGGYTF
V: TRBV5-6
D: -
J: TRBJ1-2
size: -

DNA: TGTGCCAGCAGTTTCGTTAGGAACACTGAAGCTTTCTTT
CDR3: CASSFVRNTEAFF
V: TRBV12-3/TRBV12-4
D: -
J: TRBJ1-1
size: -

DNA: TGTGCCTGGAGTAGTCTTCTCCGGAACACTGAAGCTTTCTTT
CDR3: CAWSSLLRNTEAFF
V: TRBV30
D: -
J: TRBJ1-1
size: -

DNA: TGCGCCAGCAGCCAAGGTGGCAGAGATAATGAAAAACTGTTTTTT
CDR3: CASSQGGRDNEKLFF
V: TRBV4-3
D: -
J: TRBJ1-4
size: -

DNA: TGTGCCAGCAGCACCTGGCCCCACGAGCAGTACTTC
CDR3: CASSTWPHEQYF
V: TRBV11-2
D: -
J: TRBJ2-7
size: -

DNA: TGTGCCAGCAGTTCCCGACAGCGGCAGTACTTC
CDR3: CASSSRQRQYF
V: TRBV6-5
D: -
J: TRBJ2-7
size: once

DNA: TGTGCCGGTACAGGGGGCACCCACTATGGCTACACCTTC
CDR3: CAGTGGTHYGYTF
V: TRBV30
D: TRBD1
J: TRBJ1-2
size: few

DNA: TGTGCCAGCAGGTCATATGGGGACTATGGCTACACCTTC
CDR3: CASRSYGDYGYTF
V: TRBV27
D: -
J: TRBJ1-2
size: -